These 16 T cell receptor beta chains originate from one sample sequenced in a study of OX40 agonist ivuxolimab in advanced cancers. The repertoire was sequenced with immunoSEQ multiplex PCR; TCRdb's copy has only in-frame clones and lacks some. The sample contains tens of thousands of clones, 85% to 90% of which appear only once. This sample comprised CD4+ or CD8+ T cells sorted from blood, obtained in a trial of the OX40 agonist ivuxolimab. These receptors all stem from an adult with an advanced solid tumor such as melanoma, head and neck, liver or kidney cancer.

The rearrangement joins TRBV7-2 to TRBJ1-4; D remains unclear. The CDR3 length is 18 residues. V was pared by 1 base and J by 7 bases, with 22 bases between. Germline values: CDR1 SGHTA, CDR2 FQGNSA. The CDR3 DNA reads as TGTGCCAGCAGCTTAGGATCGGGGTCCTTTACTTGGGGTGAAAAACTGTTTTTT. It translates to CASSLGSGSFTWGEKLFF.

This clone was found once. The chain is built from TRBV25-1 and TRBJ2-7; D gene ambiguous. Germline CDR1 MGHDK, CDR2 SYGVNS. Trimming took off 2 bases at V and 6 bases at J, with 11 bases between the two ends. CDR3 length: 13 amino acids. CDR3 sequence: CASSEGGISEQYF. CDR3 nucleotide sequence: TGTGCCAGCAGTGAAGGCGGTATCTCCGAGCAGTACTTC.

This clone came up a few times. The gene calls are TRBV7-2 and TRBJ1-3; a weak D match, TRBD1 (5 bases). Deletions cut 5 bases from V and 4 bases from J, with 15 bases between. This CDR3 is built from 15 residues. Germline values: CDR1 SGHTA, CDR2 FQGNSA. The CDR3 DNA is TGTGCCAGCAGCCCCTATGGGACGGCGGGAAACACCATATATTTT. Its protein product is CASSPYGTAGNTIYF. The whole variable domain, remainder taken from reference TRBV7-2 and TRBJ1-3, is GAGVSQSPSNKVTEKGKDVELRCDPISGHTALYWYRQSLGQGLEFLIYFQGNSAPDKSGLPSDRFSAERTGGSVSTLTIQRTQQEDSAVYLCASSPYGTAGNTIYFGEGSWLTVV.

The rearrangement links TRBV5-1 to TRBJ1-2; 8 bases align to TRBD1. The trim removed 0 bases at V and 2 bases at J, leaving 3 bases unmatched. Germline-derived CDR1 and CDR2 are SGHRS and YFSETQ. This CDR3 comprises 15 residues. The CDR3 nucleotides are TGCGCCAGCAGCTTGGTTGCAGGGGGCAACTATGGCTACACCTTC. It yields the protein CASSLVAGGNYGYTF. Looking up the rest from reference TRBV5-1 and TRBJ1-2 gives the full variable domain: KAGVTQTPRYLIKTRGQQVTLSCSPISGHRSVSWYQQTPGQGLQFLFEYFSETQRNKGNFPGRFSGRQFSNSRSEMNVSTLELGDSALYLCASSLVAGGNYGYTFGSGTRLTVV.

V usage is TRBV5-1 and J usage is TRBJ2-4, with 7 nucleotides matching TRBD1. The CDR3 contains 14 residues. The trim removed 4 bases at V and 1 base at J, leaving 2 bases unmatched. Germline CDR1 and CDR2: SGHRS and YFSETQ. The CDR3 DNA reads as TGCGCCAGCAGCGTACAGGGGGCCAAAAACATTCAGTACTTC. Residues: CASSVQGAKNIQYF.

The chain is built from TRBV11-2 and TRBJ2-7; 9 nucleotides agree with TRBD1. V was clipped by 1 base and J by 4 bases; unmatched bases: 17. CDR1 and CDR2 (germline): SGHAT, FQNNGV. This CDR3 comprises 19 residues. CDR3 DNA: TGTGCCAGCAGCTTAGTTTCCCCCGCACCGGGACAGGGAAGGTACGAGCAGTACTTC. Translation: CASSLVSPAPGQGRYEQYF.

This clone was observed a single time. The chain joins TRBV10-1 to TRBJ2-1; TRBD2 matches 11 bases. Trimming removed 6 bases from V and 6 bases from J; junction bases left unmatched: 7. CDR1 is WNHNN, CDR2 SYGVQD, per germline (reference sequence). This CDR3 contains 15 residues. The CDR3 here is CASSTGTSGVNEQFF. DNA for the CDR3: TGCGCCAGCAGCACCGGGACTAGCGGAGTCAATGAGCAGTTCTTC.

The chain recombines TRBV4-1 with TRBJ2-3; 8 bases are a match to TRBD2. Per the germline V gene, CDR1 is MGHRA and CDR2 is YSYEKL. This CDR3 is built from 17 residues. The trim removed 6 bases at V and 2 bases at J, leaving 13 bases unmatched. The CDR3 nucleotides read TGCGCCAGCAGTCCAAGATATCCTAGCGGGTACACAGATACGCAGTATTTT. Amino acid sequence: CASSPRYPSGYTDTQYF.

The chain couples TRBV4-1 to TRBJ1-5, with D hard to call. The length of the CDR3 is 16 residues. Germline CDR1 reads MGHRA; CDR2 reads YSYEKL. The V and J ends lost 0 bases and 4 bases respectively, with 13 bases between them. The CDR3 bases are TGCGCCAGCAGCCAAGATGAGCAGGTAGGGAATCAGCCCCAGCATTTT. It codes for CASSQDEQVGNQPQHF.

The chain couples TRBV25-1 to TRBJ2-7; no firm D call. This CDR3 has 11 amino acids. CDR1 and CDR2 from the germline V gene are MGHDK and SYGVNS. V shed 4 bases and J shed 3 bases, with 4 bases lying between them. CDR3 nucleotides: TGTGCCAGCAGTGCCTACTACGAGCAGTACTTC. It translates to CASSAYYEQYF.

The rearrangement uses TRBV27 and TRBJ2-1; 10 positions agree with TRBD2. The CDR3 runs 15 residues. Germline values: CDR1 MNHEY, CDR2 SMNVEV (reference sequence). Trimming at V came to 2 bases and at J to 6 bases, leaving 4 bases not matched to a gene. The CDR3 spells CASSLGLAGVNEQFF. CDR3 DNA sequence: TGTGCCAGCAGTTTAGGGCTAGCGGGAGTCAATGAGCAGTTCTTC.

The chain combines TRBV29-1 with TRBJ2-5; possible D gene TRBD1, 5 bases. The V end was cut by 2 bases, the J end by 6 bases, with 16 bases between. CDR3 length: 14 residues. Germline assignment: CDR1 SQVTM and CDR2 ANQGSEA. The CDR3 here is CSVEIGQGVQTQYF. The CDR3 bases are TGCAGCGTTGAAATTGGGCAGGGTGTTCAGACCCAGTACTTC.

This sequence joins TRBV7-9 and TRBJ2-1; 11 positions agree with TRBD2. V lost 5 bases to trimming and J lost 7 bases; unmatched junction nucleotides: 4. There are 14 residues in the CDR3. CDR1 SEHNR and CDR2 FQNEAQ come from the germline V gene (reference sequence). As DNA, the CDR3 is TGTGCCAGCAGCAGGACTAGCGGGTGGAATGAGCAGTTCTTC. It translates to CASSRTSGWNEQFF. Full variable domain (rest looked up from reference TRBV7-9 and TRBJ2-1): DTGVSQNPRHKITKRGQNVTFRCDPISEHNRLYWYRQTLGQGPEFLTYFQNEAQLEKSRLLSDRFSAERPKGSFSTLEIQRTEQGDSAMYLCASSRTSGWNEQFFGPGTRLTVL.

The chain is built from TRBV5-6 and TRBJ1-2, with 7 bases lining up with TRBD1. CDR1 SGHDT and CDR2 YYEEEE come from the germline V gene. V was clipped by 5 bases and J by 4 bases; unmatched bases: 5. The CDR3 loop spans 13 amino acids. The CDR3 nucleotides read TGTGCCAGCAGTCTCCAGGGGGGCTATGGCTACACCTTC. Amino acid sequence: CASSLQGGYGYTF.

The gene calls are TRBV7-9 and TRBJ2-1, with 7 bases that match TRBD2. J was trimmed by 8 bases and V by 3 bases; bases with no gene match: 13. Germline-derived CDR1 and CDR2 are SEHNR and FQNEAQ (reference sequence). The CDR3 length is 16 residues. DNA of the CDR3: TGTGCCAGCAGCTTTTCCGGGACTACCCCACGGCATGAGCAGTTCTTC. It translates to CASSFSGTTPRHEQFF. Full variable domain (outside the CDR3, taken from reference TRBV7-9 and TRBJ2-1): DTGVSQNPRHKITKRGQNVTFRCDPISEHNRLYWYRQTLGQGPEFLTYFQNEAQLEKSRLLSDRFSAERPKGSFSTLEIQRTEQGDSAMYLCASSFSGTTPRHEQFFGPGTRLTVL.

The chain uses TRBV28 and TRBJ1-2; D is perhaps TRBD1 (5 bases). V was clipped by 2 bases and J by 11 bases, with 18 bases between them. Per the germline V gene, CDR1 is MDHEN and CDR2 is SYDVKM. This CDR3 is 14 amino acids long. The chain's CDR3 is CASSLQAGSGVYTF. The CDR3 DNA reads TGTGCCAGCAGTTTACAGGCGGGGTCGGGGGTATACACCTTC.